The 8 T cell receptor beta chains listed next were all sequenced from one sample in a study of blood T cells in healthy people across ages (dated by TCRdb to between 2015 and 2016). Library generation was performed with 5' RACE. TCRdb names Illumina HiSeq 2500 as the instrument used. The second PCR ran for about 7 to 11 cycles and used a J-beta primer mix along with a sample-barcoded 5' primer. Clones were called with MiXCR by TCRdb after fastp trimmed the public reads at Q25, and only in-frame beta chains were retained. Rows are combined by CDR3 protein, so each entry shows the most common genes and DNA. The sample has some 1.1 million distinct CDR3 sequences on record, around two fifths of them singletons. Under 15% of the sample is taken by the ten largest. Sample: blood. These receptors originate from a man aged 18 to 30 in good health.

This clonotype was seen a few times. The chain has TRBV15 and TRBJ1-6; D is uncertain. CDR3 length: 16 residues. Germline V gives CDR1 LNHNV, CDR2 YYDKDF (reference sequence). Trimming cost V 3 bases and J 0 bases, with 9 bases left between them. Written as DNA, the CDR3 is TGTGCCACCAGCAGCACAGCGAGCTCCTATAATTCACCCCTCCACTTT. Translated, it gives CATSSTASSYNSPLHF.

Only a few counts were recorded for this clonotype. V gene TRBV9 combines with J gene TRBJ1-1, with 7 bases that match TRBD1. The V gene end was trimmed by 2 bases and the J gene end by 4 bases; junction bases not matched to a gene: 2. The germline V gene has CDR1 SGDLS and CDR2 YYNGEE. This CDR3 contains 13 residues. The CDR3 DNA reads TGTGCCAGCAGCGTTACAGGGGTCACTGAAGCTTTCTTT. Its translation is CASSVTGVTEAFF.

CDR3 residues: CASSQPDGHRGSPLHF. For the CDR3, the DNA is TGTGCCAGCAGCCAACCGGACGGTCACAGAGGTTCACCCCTCCACTTT. The gene calls are TRBV3-1 and TRBJ1-6; no clear D gene. Trimming took off 2 bases at V and 9 bases at J, with 17 bases between the two ends. The CDR3 is 16 residues long. CDR1 and CDR2 from the germline V gene are LGHDT and YNNKEL (reference sequence).

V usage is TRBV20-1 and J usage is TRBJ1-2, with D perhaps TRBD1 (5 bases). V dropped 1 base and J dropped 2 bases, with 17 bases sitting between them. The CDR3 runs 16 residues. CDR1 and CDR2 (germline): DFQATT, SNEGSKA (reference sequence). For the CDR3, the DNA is TGCAGTGCTAGAGGACCATCCCAGGGATGGAACTATGGCTACACCTTC. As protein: CSARGPSQGWNYGYTF.

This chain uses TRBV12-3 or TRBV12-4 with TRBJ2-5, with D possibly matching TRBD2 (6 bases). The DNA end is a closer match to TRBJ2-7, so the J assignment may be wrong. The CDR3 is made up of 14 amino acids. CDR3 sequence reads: CASSQAEGSGEQYF. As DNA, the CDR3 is TGTGCCAGCAGCCAGGCGGAGGGGTCGGGCGAGCAGTACTTC.

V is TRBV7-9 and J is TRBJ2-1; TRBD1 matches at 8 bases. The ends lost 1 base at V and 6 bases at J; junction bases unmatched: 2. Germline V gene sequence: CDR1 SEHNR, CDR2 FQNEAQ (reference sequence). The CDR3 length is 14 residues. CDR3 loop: CASSLGGQVNEQFF. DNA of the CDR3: TGTGCCAGCAGCTTAGGGGGACAGGTCAATGAGCAGTTCTTC.

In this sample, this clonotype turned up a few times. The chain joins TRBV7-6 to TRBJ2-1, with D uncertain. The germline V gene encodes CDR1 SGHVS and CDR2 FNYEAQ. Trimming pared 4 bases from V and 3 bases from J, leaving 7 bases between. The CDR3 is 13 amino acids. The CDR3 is CASSSGIYNEQFF. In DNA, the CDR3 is TGTGCCAGCAGCTCAGGTATCTACAATGAGCAGTTCTTC.

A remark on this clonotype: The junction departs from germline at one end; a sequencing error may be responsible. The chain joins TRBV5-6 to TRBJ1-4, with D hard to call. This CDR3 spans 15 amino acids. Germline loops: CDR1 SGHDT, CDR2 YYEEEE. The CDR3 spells CASSLAQLPREKQFF. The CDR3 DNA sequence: TGTGCCAGCAGCTTGGCTCAGTTACCGCGGGAAAAACAGTTTTTT. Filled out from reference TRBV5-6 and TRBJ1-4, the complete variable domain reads DAGVTQSPTHLIKTRGQQVTLRCSPKSGHDTVSWYQQALGQGPQFIFQYYEEEERQRGNFPDRFSGHQFPNYSSELNVNALLLGDSALYLCASSLAQLPREKQFFGSGTQLSVL.